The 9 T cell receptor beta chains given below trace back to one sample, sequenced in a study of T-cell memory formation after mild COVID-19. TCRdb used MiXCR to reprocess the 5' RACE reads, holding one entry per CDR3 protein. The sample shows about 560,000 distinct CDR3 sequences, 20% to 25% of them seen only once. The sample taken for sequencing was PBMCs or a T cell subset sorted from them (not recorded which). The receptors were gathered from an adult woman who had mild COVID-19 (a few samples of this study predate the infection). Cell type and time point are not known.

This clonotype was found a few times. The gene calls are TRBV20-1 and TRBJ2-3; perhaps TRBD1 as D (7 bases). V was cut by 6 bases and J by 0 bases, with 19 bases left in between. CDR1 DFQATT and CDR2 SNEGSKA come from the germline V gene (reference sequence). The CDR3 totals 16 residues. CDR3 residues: CSARGQQTASTDTQYF. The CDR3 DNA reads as TGCAGTGCGCGGGGACAGCAGACTGCTAGCACAGATACGCAGTATTTT.

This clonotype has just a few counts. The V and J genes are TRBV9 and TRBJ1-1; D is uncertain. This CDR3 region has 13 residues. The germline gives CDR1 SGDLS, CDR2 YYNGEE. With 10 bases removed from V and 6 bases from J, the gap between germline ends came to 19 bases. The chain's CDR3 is CASGEGVTSEAFF. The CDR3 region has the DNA TGTGCCTCTGGGGAGGGAGTGACCTCTGAAGCTTTCTTT.

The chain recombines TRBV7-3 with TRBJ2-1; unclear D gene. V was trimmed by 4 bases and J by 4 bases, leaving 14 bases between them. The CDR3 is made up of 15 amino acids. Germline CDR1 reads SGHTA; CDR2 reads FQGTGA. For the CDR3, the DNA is TGTGCCAGCAGCTCCCTGGTGGTGGCGTACAATGAGCAGTTCTTC. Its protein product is CASSSLVVAYNEQFF. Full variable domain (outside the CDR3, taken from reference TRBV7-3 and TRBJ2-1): GAGVSQTPSNKVTEKGKYVELRCDPISGHTALYWYRQSLGQGPEFLIYFQGTGAADDSGLPNDRFFAVRPEGSVSTLKIQRTERGDSAVYLCASSSLVVAYNEQFFGPGTRLTVL.

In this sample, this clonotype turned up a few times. CDR3 bases: TGTGCCAGCAGACGACAGGAGTACAATGAGCAGTTCTTC. Protein product: CASRRQEYNEQFF. The chain recombines TRBV25-1 with TRBJ2-1, with D perhaps TRBD1 (6 bases). This CDR3 is built from 13 residues. V lost 6 bases and J 4 bases, leaving 10 bases between the germline ends. Germline values: CDR1 MGHDK, CDR2 SYGVNS.

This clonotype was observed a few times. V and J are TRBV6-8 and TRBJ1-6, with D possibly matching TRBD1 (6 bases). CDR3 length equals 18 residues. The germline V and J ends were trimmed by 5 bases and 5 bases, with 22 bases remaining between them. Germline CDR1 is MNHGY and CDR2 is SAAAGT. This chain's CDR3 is CASSATGSPTSDNSPLHF. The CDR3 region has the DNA TGTGCCAGCAGTGCGACAGGATCTCCCACCTCAGATAATTCACCCCTCCACTTT.

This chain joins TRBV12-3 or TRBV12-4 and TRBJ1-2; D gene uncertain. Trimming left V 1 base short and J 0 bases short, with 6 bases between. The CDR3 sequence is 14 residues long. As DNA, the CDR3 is TGTGCCAGCAGTTTAGTCCCAGCTAACTATGGCTACACCTTC. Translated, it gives CASSLVPANYGYTF.

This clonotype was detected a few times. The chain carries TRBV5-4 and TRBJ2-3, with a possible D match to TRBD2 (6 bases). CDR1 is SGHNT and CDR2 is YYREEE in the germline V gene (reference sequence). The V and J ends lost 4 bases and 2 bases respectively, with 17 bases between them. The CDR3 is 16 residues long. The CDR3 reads CASSLTPGLNTDTQYF. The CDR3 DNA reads TGTGCCAGCAGCCTTACACCGGGACTCAACACAGATACGCAGTATTTT.

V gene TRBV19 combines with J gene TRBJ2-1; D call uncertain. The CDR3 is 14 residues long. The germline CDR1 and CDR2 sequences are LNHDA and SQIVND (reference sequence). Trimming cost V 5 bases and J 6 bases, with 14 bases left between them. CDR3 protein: CASSVYTGPNEQFF. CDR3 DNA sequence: TGTGCCAGTAGTGTCTATACTGGACCCAATGAGCAGTTCTTC.

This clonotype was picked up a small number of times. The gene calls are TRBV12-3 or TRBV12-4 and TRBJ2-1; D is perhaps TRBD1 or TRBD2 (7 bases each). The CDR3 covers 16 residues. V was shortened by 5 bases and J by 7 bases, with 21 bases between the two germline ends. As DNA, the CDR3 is TGTGCCAGCAGTCAGGGGGGGGGGGCGCCGGGAAATGAGCAGTTCTTC. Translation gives CASSQGGGAPGNEQFF.